This TCR beta chain was obtained from a study of molecular identifiers for immune sequencing clone quantification. Many counts were recorded for this clonotype. Using a CD8+CD4-CCR7+CD45RA+ phenotype, naive CD8 T cells were sorted. The authors built bulk TCR libraries by previously described methods with listed TCR primers. Each CDR3 protein gets one entry after TCRdb re-called the PCR reads with MiXCR. The sample yields 400,000 to 600,000 distinct CDR3 sequences, roughly 23% seen once. This CDR3 region has 13 residues. Trimming shortened V by 1 base and J by 1 base, and 3 bases separated the two germline ends. Germline V CDR1 and CDR2: SEHNR, FQNEAQ (reference sequence).

The sequenced material came from naive CD8+ T cells from blood, with Jurkat cell RNA spiked in. Subset: FACS-sorted CD8+CD4-CCR7+CD45RA+ naive T cells. The V and J genes are TRBV7-9 and TRBJ2-3, with D unresolved. This clonotype originated in a human donor in good health. Some libraries in this study had Jurkat cell RNA spiked in. CDR3 sequence (DNA): TGTGCCAGCAGCTTAGAGGGCACAGATACGCAGTATTTT. Translating gives CASSLEGTDTQYF.